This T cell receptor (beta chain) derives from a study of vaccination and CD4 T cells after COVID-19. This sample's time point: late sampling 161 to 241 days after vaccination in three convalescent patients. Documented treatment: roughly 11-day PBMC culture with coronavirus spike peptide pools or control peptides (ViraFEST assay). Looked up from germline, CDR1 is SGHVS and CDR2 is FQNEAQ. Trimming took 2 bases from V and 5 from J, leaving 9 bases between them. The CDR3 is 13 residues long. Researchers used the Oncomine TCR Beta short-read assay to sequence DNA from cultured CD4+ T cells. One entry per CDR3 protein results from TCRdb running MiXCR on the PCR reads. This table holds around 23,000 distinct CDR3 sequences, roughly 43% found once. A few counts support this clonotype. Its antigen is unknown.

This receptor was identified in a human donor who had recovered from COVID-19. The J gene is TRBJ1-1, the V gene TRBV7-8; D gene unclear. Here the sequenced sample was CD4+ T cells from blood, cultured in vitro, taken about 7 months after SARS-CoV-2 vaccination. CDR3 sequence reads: CASSLISGTEAFF. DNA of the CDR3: TGTGCCAGCAGCTTAATTTCGGGAACTGAAGCTTTCTTT.